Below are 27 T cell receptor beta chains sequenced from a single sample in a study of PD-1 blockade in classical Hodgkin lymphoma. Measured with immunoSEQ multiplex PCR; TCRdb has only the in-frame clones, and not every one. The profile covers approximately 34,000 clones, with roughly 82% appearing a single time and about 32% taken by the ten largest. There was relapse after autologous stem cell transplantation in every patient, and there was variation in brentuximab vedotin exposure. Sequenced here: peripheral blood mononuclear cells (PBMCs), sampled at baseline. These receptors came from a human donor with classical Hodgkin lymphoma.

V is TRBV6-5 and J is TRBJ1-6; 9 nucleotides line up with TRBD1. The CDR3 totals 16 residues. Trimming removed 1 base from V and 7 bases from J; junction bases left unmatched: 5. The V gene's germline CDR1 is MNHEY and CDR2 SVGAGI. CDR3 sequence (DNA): TGTGCCAGCAGTTACTTCTTTGGGACAGGGAATTCACCCCTCCACTTT. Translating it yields CASSYFFGTGNSPLHF.

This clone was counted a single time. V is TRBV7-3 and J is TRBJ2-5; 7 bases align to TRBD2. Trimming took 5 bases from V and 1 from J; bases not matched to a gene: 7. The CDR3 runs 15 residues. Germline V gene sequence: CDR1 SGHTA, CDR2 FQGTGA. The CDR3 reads CASSPGTIPQETQYF. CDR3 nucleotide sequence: TGTGCCAGCAGCCCCGGGACTATACCCCAAGAGACCCAGTACTTC.

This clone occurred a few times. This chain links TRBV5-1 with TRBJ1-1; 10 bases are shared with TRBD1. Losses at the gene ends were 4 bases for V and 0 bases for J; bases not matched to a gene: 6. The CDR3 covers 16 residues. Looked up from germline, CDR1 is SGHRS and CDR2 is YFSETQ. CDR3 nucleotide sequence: TGCGCCAGCAGCGAGGGGACAGGGGATATGAACACTGAAGCTTTCTTT. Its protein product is CASSEGTGDMNTEAFF.

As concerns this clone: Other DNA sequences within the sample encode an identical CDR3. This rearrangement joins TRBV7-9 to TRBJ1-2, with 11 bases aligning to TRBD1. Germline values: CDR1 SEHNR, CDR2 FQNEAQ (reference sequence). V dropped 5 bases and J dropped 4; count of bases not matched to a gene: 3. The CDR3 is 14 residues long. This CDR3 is CASSPGTGGYGYTF. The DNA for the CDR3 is TGTGCCAGCAGCCCAGGGACAGGGGGCTATGGCTACACCTTC.

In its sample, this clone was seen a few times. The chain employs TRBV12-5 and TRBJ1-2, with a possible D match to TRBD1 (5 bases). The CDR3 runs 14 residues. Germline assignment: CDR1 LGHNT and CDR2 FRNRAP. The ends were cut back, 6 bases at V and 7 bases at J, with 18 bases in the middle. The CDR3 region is CASGHLAAGGGYTF. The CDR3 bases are TGTGCTAGTGGCCACCTGGCGGCGGGGGGTGGCTACACCTTC.

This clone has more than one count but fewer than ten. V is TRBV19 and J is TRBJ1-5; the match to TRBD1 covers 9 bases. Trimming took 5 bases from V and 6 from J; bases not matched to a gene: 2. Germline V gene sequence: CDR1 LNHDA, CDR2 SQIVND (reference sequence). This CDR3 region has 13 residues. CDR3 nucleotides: TGTGCCAGTAGTCCGGACAGGGGTCAGCCCCAGCATTTT. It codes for CASSPDRGQPQHF.

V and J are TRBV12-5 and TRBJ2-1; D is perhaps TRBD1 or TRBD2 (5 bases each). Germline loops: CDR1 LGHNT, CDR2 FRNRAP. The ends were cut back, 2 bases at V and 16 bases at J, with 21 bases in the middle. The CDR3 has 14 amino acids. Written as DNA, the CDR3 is TGTGCTAGTGGTTTGACACACCCGGGGCTAGGGATCTTCTTC. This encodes CASGLTHPGLGIFF.

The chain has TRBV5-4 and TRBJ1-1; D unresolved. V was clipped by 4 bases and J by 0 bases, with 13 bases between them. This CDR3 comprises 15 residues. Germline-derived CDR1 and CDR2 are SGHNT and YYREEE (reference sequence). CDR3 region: CASSPGIPLNTEAFF. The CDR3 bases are TGTGCCAGCAGCCCGGGGATCCCCCTGAACACTGAAGCTTTCTTT.

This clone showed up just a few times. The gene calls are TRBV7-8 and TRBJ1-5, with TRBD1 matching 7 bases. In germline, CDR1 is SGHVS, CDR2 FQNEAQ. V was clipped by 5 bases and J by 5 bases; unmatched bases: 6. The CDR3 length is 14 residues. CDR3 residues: CASSRDRADQPQHF. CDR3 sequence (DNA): TGTGCCAGCAGCCGTGACAGGGCTGATCAGCCCCAGCATTTT.

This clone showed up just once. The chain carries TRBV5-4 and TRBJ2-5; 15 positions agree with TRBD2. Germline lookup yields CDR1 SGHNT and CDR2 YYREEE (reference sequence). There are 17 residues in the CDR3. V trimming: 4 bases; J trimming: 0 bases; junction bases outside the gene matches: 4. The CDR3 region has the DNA TGTGCCAGCAGCCGGGGACTAGCGGGGGGAAACCAAGAGACCCAGTACTTC. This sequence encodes CASSRGLAGGNQETQYF.

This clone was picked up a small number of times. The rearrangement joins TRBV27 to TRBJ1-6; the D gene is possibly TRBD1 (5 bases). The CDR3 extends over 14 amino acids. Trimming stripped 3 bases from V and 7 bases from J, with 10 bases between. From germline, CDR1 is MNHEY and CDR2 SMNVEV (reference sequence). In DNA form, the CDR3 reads TGTGCCAGCAGTTTGGGGGGATCGAATTCACCCCTCCACTTT. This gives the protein CASSLGGSNSPLHF.

The CDR3 DNA is TGTGCCAGCAGCAGGATCCCAGGGGAAGGAAACACCATATATTTT. Protein: CASSRIPGEGNTIYF. The V gene is TRBV11-2, the J gene TRBJ1-3; D might be TRBD1 (6 bases). This CDR3 has 15 amino acids. With 5 bases removed from V and 4 bases from J, the gap between germline ends came to 15 bases. CDR1 SGHAT and CDR2 FQNNGV come from the germline V gene.

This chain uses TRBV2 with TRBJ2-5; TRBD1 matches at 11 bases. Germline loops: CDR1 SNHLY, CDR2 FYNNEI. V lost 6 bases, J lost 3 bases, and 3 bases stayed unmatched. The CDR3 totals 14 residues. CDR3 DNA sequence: TGTGCCAGCAGCTTGGGACAGGGGGAAGAGACCCAGTACTTC. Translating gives CASSLGQGEETQYF.

CDR3 coding DNA: TGTGCCAGCAGCCCTGGGATCTTTGTGATGAACACTGAAGCTTTCTTT. Encoded protein: CASSPGIFVMNTEAFF. The chain is built from TRBV7-9 and TRBJ1-1; D call uncertain. The V gene's germline CDR1 is SEHNR and CDR2 FQNEAQ (reference sequence). The CDR3 covers 16 residues. V dropped 5 bases and J dropped 0 bases, with 16 bases sitting between them. The full variable domain, completed using reference TRBV7-9 and TRBJ1-1, is DTGVSQNPRHKITKRGQNVTFRCDPISEHNRLYWYRQTLGQGPEFLTYFQNEAQLEKSRLLSDRFSAERPKGSFSTLEIQRTEQGDSAMYLCASSPGIFVMNTEAFFGQGTRLTVV.

The CDR3 coding sequence is TGCGCCAGCAGTCCGCGACCCGAGGGGAAAAATGAAAAACTGTTTTTT. This gives the protein CASSPRPEGKNEKLFF. The chain couples TRBV23-1 to TRBJ1-4; maybe TRBD1 (5 bases). TRBV23-1 is identified as an open reading frame with a role that is uncertain. V was trimmed by 4 bases and J by 5 bases, leaving 17 bases between them. This CDR3 region has 16 residues.

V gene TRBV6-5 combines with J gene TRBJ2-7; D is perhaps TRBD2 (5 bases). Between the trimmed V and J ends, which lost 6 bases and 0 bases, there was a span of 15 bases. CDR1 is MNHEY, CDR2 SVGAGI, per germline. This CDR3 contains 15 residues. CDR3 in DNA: TGTGCCAGCAGCGATTCAATAAGCGGCTCCTACGAGCAGTACTTC. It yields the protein CASSDSISGSYEQYF.

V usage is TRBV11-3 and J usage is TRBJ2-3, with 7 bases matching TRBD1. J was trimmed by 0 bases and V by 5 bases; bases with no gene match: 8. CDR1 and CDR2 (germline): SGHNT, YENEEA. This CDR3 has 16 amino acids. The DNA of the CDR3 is TGTGCCAGCAGCATTTTCCGGGACAGAAGCACAGATACGCAGTATTTT. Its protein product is CASSIFRDRSTDTQYF.

This CDR3 reads CASSPGTGLQPQHF. CDR3 in DNA: TGTGCCAGCTCACCCGGGACAGGGCTTCAGCCCCAGCATTTT. The chain joins TRBV18 to TRBJ1-5, with 9 nucleotides matching TRBD1. From germline, CDR1 is KGHSH and CDR2 LQKENI. The CDR3 spans 14 residues. With V trimmed by 3 bases and J by 6 bases, 3 bases remained unmatched.

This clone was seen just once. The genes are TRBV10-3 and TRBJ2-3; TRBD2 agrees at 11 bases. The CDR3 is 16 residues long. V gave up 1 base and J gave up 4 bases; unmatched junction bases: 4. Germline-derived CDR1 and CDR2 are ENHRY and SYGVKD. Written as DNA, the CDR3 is TGTGCCATCAGTGAGTTCGGGACTAGCGGTCCAGATACGCAGTATTTT. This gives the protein CAISEFGTSGPDTQYF.

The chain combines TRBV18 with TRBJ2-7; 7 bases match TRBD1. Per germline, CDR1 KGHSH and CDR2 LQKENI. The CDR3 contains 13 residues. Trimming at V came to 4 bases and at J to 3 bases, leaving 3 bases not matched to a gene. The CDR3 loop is CASSRDRIYEQYF. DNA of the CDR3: TGTGCCAGCTCACGGGACAGAATCTACGAGCAGTACTTC.

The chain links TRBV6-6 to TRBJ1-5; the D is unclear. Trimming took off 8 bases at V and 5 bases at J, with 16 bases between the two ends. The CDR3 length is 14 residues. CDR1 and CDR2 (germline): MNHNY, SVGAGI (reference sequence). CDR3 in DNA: TGTGCCAGCCGACCCAAATGGGAAGATCAGCCCCAGCATTTT. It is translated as CASRPKWEDQPQHF.

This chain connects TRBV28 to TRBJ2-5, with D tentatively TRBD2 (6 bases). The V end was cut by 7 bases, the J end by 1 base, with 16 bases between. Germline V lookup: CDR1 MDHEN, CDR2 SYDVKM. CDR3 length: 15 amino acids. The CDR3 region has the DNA TGTGCCAGCATGGCCCTGGGAGGAGTCCAAGAGACCCAGTACTTC. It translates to CASMALGGVQETQYF.

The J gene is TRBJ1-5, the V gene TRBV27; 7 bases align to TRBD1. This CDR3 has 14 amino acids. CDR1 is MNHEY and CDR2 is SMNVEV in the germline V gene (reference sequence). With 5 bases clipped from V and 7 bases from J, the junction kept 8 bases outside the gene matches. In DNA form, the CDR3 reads TGTGCCAGCAGTCGGACAGGTTGGGGCCAGCCCCAGCATTTT. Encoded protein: CASSRTGWGQPQHF.

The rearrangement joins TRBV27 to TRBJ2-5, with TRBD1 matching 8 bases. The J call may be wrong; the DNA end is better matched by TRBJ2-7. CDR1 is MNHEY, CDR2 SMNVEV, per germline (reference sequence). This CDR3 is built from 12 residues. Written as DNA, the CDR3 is TGTGCCAGCAGTTGGACAGGGAACGAGCAGTACTTC. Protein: CASSWTGNEQYF.

CDR3 in amino acids: CAWSVRGGTEAFF. The CDR3 nucleotides are TGTGCCTGGAGTGTACGGGGGGGCACTGAAGCTTTCTTT. The chain links TRBV30 to TRBJ1-1; the D gene is possibly TRBD1 (5 bases). The V and J ends lost 0 bases and 4 bases respectively, with 9 bases between them. This CDR3 spans 13 amino acids. Germline V gives CDR1 GTSNPN, CDR2 SVGIG (reference sequence).

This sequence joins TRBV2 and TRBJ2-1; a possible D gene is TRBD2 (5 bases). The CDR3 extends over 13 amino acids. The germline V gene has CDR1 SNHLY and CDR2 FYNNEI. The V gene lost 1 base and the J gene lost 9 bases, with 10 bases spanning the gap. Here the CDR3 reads CASSEGLASEQFF. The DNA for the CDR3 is TGTGCCAGCAGTGAAGGCCTAGCCAGTGAGCAGTTCTTC.

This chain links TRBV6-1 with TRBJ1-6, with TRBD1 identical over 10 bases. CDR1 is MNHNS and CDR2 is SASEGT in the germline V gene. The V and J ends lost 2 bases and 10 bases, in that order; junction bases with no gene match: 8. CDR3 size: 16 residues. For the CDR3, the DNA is TGTGCCAGCAGTGAATGGGGGACAGGGGATTTCTCACCCCTCCACTTT. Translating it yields CASSEWGTGDFSPLHF.